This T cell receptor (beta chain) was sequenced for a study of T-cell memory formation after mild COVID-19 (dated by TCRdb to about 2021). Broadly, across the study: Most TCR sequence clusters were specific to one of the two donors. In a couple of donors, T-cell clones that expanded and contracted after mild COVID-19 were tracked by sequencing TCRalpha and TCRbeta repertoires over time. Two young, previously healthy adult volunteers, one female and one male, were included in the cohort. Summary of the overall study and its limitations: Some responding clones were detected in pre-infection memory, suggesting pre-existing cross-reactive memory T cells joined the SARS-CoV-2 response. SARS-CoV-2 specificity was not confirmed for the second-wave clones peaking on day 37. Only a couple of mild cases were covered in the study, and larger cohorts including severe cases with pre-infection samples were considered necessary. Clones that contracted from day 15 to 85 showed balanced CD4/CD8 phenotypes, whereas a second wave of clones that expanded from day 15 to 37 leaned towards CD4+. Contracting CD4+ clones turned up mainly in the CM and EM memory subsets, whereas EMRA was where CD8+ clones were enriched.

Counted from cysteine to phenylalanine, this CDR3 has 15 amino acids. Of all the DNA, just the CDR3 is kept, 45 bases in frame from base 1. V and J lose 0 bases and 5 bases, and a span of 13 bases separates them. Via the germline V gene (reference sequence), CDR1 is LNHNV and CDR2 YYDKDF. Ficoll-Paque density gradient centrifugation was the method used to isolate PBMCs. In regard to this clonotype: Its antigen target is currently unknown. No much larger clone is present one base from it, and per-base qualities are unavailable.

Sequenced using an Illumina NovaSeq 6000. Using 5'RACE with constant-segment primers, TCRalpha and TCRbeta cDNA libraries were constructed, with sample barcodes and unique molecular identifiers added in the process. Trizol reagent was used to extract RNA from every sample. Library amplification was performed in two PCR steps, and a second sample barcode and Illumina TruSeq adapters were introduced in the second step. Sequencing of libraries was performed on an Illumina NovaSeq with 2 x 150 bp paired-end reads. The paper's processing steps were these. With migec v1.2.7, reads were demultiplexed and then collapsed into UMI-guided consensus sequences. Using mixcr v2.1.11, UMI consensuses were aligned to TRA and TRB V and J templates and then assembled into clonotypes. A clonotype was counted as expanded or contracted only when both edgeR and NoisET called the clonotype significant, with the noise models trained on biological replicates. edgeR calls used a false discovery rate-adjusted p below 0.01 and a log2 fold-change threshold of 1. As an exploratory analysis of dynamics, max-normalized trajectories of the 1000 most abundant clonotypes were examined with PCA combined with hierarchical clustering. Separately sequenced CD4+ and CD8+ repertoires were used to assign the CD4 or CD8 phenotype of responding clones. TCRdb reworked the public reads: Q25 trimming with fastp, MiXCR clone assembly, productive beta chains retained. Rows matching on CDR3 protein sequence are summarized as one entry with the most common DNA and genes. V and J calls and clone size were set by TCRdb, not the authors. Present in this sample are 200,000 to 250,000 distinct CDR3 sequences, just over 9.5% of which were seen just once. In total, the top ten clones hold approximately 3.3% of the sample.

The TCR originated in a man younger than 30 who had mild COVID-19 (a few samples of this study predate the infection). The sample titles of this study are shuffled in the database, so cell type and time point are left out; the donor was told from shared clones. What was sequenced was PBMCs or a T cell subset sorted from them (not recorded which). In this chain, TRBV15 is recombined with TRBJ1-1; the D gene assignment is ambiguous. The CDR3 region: CATSRDRVGRTEAFF. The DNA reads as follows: TGTGCCACCAGCAGAGATCGTGTAGGTCGGACTGAAGCTTTCTTT.